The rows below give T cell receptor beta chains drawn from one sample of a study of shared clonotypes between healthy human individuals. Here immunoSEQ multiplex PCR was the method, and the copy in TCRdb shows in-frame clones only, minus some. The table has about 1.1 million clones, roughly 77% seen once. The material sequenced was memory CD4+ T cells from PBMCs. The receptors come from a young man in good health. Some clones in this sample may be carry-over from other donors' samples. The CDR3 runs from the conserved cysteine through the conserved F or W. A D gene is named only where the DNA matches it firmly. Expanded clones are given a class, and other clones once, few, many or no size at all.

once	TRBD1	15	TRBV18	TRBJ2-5	CASSPLAGGLETQYF	TGTGCCAGCTCACCACTGGCAGGGGGCTTGGAGACCCAGTACTTC
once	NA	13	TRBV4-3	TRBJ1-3	CASSQDSTGTIYF	TGCGCCAGCAGCCAAGATTCGACTGGGACCATATATTTT
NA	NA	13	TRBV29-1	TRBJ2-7	CSWSSGFGFEQYF	TGCAGCTGGTCCAGCGGTTTTGGGTTCGAGCAGTACTTC
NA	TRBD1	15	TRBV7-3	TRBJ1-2	CASSSTGTGNYGYTF	TGTGCCAGCAGCTCAACCGGGACAGGGAACTATGGCTACACCTTC
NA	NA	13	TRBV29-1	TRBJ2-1	CSVERVPNNEQFF	TGCAGCGTTGAACGGGTCCCAAACAATGAGCAGTTCTTC
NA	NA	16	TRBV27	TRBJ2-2	CASSLKGTWNTGELFF	TGTGCCAGCAGTTTAAAGGGGACATGGAACACCGGGGAGCTGTTTTTT
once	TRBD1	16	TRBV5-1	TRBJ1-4	CASSLQGLRTNEKLFF	TGCGCCAGCAGCTTACAGGGGCTACGAACTAATGAAAAACTGTTTTTT
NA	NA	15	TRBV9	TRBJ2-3	CASSVGQPSTDTQYF	TGTGCCAGCAGCGTAGGACAGCCGTCCACAGATACGCAGTATTTT
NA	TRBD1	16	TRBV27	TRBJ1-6	CASSLRDRGIYSPLHF	TGTGCCAGCAGTTTACGGGACAGGGGGATCTATTCACCCCTCCACTTT
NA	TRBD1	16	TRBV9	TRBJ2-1	CASSVDWDRVLSEQFF	TGTGCCAGCAGCGTAGATTGGGACAGGGTGTTAAGTGAGCAGTTCTTC
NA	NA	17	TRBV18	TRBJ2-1	CASSPPGSSTYYNEQFF	TGTGCCAGCTCACCACCCGGGAGCTCAACCTACTACAATGAGCAGTTCTTC
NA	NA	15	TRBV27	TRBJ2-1	CASCPSRGWLCEQFF	TGTGCCAGCTGCCCATCGAGGGGGTGGCTGTGCGAGCAGTTCTTC
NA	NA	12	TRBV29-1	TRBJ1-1	CSVSRGDTEAFF	TGCAGCGTTTCGAGGGGGGACACTGAAGCTTTCTTT
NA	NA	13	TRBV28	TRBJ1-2	CASSPTVNYGYTF	TGTGCCAGCAGTCCAACTGTAAACTATGGCTACACCTTC
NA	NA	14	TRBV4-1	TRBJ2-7	CASSQADRSYEQYF	TGCGCCAGCAGCCAAGCGGACAGATCCTACGAGCAGTACTTC
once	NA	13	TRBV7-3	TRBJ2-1	CASSLGTFNEQFF	TGTGCCAGCAGTCTCGGGACTTTCAATGAGCAGTTCTTC
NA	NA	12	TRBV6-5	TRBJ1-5	CASRGRNQPQHF	TGTGCCAGCAGGGGTCGGAATCAGCCCCAGCATTTT
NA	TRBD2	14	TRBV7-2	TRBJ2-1	CASSLEREWNEQFF	TGTGCCAGCAGCTTAGAGCGGGAGTGGAATGAGCAGTTCTTC
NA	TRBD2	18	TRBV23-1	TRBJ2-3	CASSQGTSGRPGTDTQYF	TGCGCCAGCAGTCAAGGGACTAGCGGGAGGCCGGGCACAGATACGCAGTATTTT
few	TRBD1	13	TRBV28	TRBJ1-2	CASSLGTGDGYTF	TGTGCCAGCAGCCTCGGGACAGGGGATGGCTACACCTTC
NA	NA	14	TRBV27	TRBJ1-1	CASSLSGWAVEAFF	TGTGCCAGCAGTTTATCGGGTTGGGCAGTTGAAGCTTTCTTT
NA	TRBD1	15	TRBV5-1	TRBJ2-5	CASSTGQGDQETQYF	TGCGCCAGCAGCACCGGACAGGGAGATCAAGAGACCCAGTACTTC
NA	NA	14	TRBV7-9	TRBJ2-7	CASSFPRGTYEQYF	TGTGCCAGCAGCTTCCCCCGGGGGACATACGAGCAGTACTTC
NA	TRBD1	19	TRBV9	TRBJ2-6	CASGQVPSGGFSGANVLTF	TGTGCCAGCGGCCAGGTCCCGTCAGGGGGCTTCTCTGGGGCCAACGTCCTGACTTTC
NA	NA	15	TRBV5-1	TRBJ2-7	CASSLGGTDPYEQYF	TGCGCCAGCAGTTTAGGGGGGACAGATCCCTACGAGCAGTACTTC
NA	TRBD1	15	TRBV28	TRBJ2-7	CASSHGQGIRYEQYF	TGTGCCAGCAGTCACGGACAGGGAATCCGCTACGAGCAGTACTTC
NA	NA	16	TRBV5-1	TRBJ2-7	CASSLVGGATSYKQYF	TGCGCCAGCAGCTTGGTTGGCGGGGCTACCTCCTACAAGCAGTACTTC
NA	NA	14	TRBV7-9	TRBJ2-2	CASSQNKERGELFF	TGTGCCAGCAGCCAGAATAAAGAACGCGGGGAGCTGTTTTTT
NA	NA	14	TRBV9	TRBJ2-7	CASSVEAPPYEQYF	TGTGCCAGCAGCGTAGAAGCCCCCCCCTACGAGCAGTACTTC
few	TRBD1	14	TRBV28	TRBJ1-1	CASLTQGPGTEAFF	TGTGCCAGTTTGACACAGGGGCCGGGGACTGAAGCTTTCTTT
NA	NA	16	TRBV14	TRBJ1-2	CASSLRGPGRNYGYTF	TGTGCCAGCAGCCTAAGAGGCCCCGGACGGAACTATGGCTACACCTTC
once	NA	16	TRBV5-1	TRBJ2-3	CASAQSGSMVTDTQYF	TGCGCCAGCGCTCAGTCAGGGAGTATGGTGACAGATACGCAGTATTTT
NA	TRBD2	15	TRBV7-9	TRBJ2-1	CASSLASGMGGEQFF	TGTGCCAGCAGCTTAGCAAGCGGGATGGGGGGTGAGCAGTTCTTC
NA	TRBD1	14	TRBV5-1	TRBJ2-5	CASTSGQGGETQYF	TGCGCCAGCACCTCCGGACAGGGGGGAGAGACCCAGTACTTC
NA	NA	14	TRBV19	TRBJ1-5	CASSYFAGLEPQHF	TGTGCCAGTAGTTATTTCGCAGGGTTGGAGCCCCAGCATTTT
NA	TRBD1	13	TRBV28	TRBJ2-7	CASSLSQGPEQYF	TGTGCCAGCAGTTTATCACAGGGGCCCGAGCAGTACTTC
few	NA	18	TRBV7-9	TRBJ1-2	CASSLSVRLAGHNYGYTF	TGTGCCAGCAGCTTAAGTGTAAGATTGGCGGGACACAACTATGGCTACACCTTC
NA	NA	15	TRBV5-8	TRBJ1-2	CASSFLGTTNYGYTF	TGTGCCAGCAGCTTTTTGGGGACAACAAACTATGGCTACACCTTC
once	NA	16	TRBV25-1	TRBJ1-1	CASSEYSPGLDAEAFF	TGTGCCAGCAGTGAATATAGTCCAGGGCTGGACGCTGAAGCTTTCTTT
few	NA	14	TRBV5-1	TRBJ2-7	CASSGDRFTYEQYF	TGCGCCAGCAGCGGCGACAGGTTTACCTACGAGCAGTACTTC
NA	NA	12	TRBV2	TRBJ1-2	CASRVGPYGYTF	TGTGCCAGCAGAGTGGGGCCGTATGGCTACACCTTC